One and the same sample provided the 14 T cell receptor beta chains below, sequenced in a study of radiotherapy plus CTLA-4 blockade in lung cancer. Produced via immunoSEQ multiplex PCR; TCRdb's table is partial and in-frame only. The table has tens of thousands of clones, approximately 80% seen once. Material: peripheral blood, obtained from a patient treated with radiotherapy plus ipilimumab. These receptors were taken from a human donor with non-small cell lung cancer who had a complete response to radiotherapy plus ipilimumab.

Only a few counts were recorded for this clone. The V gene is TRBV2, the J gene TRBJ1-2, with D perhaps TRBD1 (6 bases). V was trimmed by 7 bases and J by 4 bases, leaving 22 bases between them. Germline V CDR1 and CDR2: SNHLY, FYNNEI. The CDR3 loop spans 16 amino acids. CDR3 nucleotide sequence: TGTGCCAGCATTCCGGGGGGGCACAGGAGCCTCTATGGCTACACCTTC. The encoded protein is CASIPGGHRSLYGYTF.

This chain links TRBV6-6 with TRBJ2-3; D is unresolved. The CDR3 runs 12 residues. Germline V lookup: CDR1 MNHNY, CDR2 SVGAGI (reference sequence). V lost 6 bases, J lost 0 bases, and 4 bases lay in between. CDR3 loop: CASSPSTDTQYF. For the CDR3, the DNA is TGTGCCAGCAGCCCAAGCACAGATACGCAGTATTTT.

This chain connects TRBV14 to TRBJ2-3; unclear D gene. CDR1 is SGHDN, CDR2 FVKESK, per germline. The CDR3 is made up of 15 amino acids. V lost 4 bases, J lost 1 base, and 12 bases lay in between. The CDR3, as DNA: TGTGCCAGCAGCCCCCCCGGTGCCCGCACAGATACGCAGTATTTT. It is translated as CASSPPGARTDTQYF.

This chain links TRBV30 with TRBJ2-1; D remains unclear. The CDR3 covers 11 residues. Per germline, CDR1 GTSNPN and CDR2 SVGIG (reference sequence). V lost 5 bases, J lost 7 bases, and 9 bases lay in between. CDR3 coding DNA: TGTGCCTGGGAGAGGCAGAATGAGCAGTTCTTC. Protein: CAWERQNEQFF.

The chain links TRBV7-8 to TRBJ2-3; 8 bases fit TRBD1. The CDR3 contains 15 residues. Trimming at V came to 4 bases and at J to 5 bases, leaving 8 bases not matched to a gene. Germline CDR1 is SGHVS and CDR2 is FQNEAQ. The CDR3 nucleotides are TGTGCCAGCAGCTCGAGGACAGGGTTTAGAGATACGCAGTATTTT. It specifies CASSSRTGFRDTQYF.

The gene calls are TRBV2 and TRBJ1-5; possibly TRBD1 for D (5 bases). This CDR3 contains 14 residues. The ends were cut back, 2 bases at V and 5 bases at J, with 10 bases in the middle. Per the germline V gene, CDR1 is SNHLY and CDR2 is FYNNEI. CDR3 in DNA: TGTGCCAGCAGTGAACAGGGTGGGGATCAGCCCCAGCATTTT. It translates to CASSEQGGDQPQHF.

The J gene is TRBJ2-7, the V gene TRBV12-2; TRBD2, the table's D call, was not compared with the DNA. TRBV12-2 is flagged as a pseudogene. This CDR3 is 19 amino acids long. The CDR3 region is CASRLCGTTSGGSSYEQYV. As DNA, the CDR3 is TGTGCAAGTCGCTTATGTGGTACGACTAGCGGAGGAAGCTCCTACGAGCAGTACGTC.

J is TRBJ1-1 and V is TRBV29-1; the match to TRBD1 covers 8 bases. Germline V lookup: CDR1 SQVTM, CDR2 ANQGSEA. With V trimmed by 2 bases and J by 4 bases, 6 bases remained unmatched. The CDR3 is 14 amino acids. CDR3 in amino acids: CSVEKGQGGTEAFF. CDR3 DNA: TGCAGCGTTGAAAAAGGACAGGGTGGCACTGAAGCTTTCTTT.

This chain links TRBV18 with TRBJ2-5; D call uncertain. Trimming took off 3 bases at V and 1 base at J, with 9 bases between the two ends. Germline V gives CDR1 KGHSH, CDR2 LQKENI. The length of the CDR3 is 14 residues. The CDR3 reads CASSPEQTQETQYF. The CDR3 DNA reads TGTGCCAGCTCACCCGAACAGACCCAAGAGACCCAGTACTTC.

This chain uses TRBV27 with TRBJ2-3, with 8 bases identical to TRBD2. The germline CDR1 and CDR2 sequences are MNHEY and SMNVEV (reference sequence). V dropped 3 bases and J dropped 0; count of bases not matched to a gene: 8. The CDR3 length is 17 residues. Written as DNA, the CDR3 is TGTGCCAGCAGTTTTGAAGAGCGGGAGAGGAGCACAGATACGCAGTATTTT. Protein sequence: CASSFEERERSTDTQYF.

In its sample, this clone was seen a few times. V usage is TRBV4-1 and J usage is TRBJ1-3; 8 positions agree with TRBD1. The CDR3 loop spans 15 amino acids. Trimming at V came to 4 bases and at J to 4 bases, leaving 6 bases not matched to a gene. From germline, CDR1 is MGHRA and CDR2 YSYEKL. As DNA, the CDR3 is TGCGCCAGCAGCCCACGGACAGGGCAGGGAAACACCATATATTTT. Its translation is CASSPRTGQGNTIYF.

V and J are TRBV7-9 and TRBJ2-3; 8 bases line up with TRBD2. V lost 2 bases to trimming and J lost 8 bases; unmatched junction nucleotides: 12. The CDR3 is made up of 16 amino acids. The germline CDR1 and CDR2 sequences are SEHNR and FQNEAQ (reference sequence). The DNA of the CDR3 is TGTGCCAGCAGCTTATATTCCGGGAGGGTATACGTTACGCAGTATTTT. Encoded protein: CASSLYSGRVYVTQYF.

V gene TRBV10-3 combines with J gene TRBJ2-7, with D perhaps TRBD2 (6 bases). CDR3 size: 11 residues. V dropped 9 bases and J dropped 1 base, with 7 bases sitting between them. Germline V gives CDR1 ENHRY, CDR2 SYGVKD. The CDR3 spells CAIGTSYEQYV. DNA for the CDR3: TGTGCCATTGGGACTTCCTACGAGCAGTACGTC.

The CDR3 region is CSPTLGRNTEAFF. CDR3 sequence (DNA): TGCAGCCCAACCCTCGGTAGGAACACTGAAGCTTTCTTT. The chain recombines TRBV29-1 with TRBJ1-1; D unresolved. The CDR3 has 13 residues. The V end was cut by 8 bases, the J end by 1 base, with 14 bases between. Germline CDR1 is SQVTM and CDR2 is ANQGSEA.